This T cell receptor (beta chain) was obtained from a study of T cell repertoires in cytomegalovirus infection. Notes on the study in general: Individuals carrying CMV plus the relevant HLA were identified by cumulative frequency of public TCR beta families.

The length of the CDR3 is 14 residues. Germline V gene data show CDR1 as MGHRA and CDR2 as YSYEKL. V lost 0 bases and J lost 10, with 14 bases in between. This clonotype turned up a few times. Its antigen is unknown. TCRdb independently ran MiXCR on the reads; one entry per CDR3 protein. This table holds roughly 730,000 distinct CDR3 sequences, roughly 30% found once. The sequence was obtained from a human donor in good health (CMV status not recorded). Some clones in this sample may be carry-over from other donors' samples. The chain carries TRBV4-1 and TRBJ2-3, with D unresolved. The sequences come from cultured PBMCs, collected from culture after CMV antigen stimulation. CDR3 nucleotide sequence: TGCGCCAGCAGCCAAGAACCCCCCAGGCCCCCGCAGTATTTT. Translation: CASSQEPPRPPQYF.